This T cell receptor beta chain was observed in a study of regulatory T cells in long-lasting Graves disease. This clonotype was detected only a few times. V lost 8 bases and J 3 bases, leaving 5 bases between the germline ends. Germline CDR1 reads MNHNS; CDR2 reads SASEGT. The CDR3 extends over 10 amino acids. HTBI primers from iRepertoire and Arm-PCR of CDR3 regions yielded the TCR beta libraries. TCRdb analysed the multiplex PCR reads with MiXCR anew, one entry per CDR3 protein. The repertoire consists of roughly 450,000 distinct CDR3 sequences, with approximately 23% occurring once and the leading ten covering less than 15%. The time point denotes: persistent/refractory GD, antithyroid drugs over 5 years with positive TRAb. PBMCs were the source of the RNA used for TCR sequencing.

V and J are TRBV6-1 and TRBJ2-7, with D unresolved. The origin of this receptor is a female donor with Graves disease. This sample comprised peripheral blood mononuclear cells (PBMCs), obtained when the disease was refractory, from a patient treated with antithyroid drugs. The CDR3 DNA sequence: TGTGCCAGCGCCGACTACGAGCAGTACTTC. Amino acid sequence: CASADYEQYF.